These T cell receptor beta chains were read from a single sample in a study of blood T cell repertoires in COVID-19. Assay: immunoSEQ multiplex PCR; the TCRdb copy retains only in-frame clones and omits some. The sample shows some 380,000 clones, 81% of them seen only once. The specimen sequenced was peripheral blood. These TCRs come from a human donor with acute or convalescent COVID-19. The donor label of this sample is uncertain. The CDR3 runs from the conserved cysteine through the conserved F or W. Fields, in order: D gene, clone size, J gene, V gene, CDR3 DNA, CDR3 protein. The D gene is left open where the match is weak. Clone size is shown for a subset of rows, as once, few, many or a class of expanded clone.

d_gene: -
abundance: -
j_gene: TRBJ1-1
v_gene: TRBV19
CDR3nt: TGTGCCAGTAGTATGCAGGTTAACACTGAAGCTTTCTTT
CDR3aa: CASSMQVNTEAFF

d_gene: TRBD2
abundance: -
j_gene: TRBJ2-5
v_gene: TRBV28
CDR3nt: TGTGCCAGCAGTTTGGTACGGACTAGCGGCTTCCAAGAGACCCAGTACTTC
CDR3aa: CASSLVRTSGFQETQYF

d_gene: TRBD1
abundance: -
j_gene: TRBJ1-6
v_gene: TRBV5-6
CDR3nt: TGTGCCAGCAGCCCACAGGGGAAGAGCAGTTCACCCCTCCACTTT
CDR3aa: CASSPQGKSSSPLHF

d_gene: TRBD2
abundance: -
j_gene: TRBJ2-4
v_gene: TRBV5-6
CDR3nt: TGTGCCAGCAGCGGACGGGGGGTTGGAAACATTCAGTACTTC
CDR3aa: CASSGRGVGNIQYF

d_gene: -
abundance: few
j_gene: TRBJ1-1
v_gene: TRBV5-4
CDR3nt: TGTGCCAGCAGCTTGATTCGAGGGGGCACTGAAGCTTTCTTT
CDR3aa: CASSLIRGGTEAFF

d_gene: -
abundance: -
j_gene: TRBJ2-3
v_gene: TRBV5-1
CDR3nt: TGCGCCAGCAGCTCATCTGGCCCCGATACGCAGTATTTT
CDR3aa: CASSSSGPDTQYF

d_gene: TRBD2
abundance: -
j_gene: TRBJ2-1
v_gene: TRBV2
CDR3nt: TGTGCCAGCAGTGAGGTTAGCGGGAGGGCCAATGAGCAGTTCTTC
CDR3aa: CASSEVSGRANEQFF

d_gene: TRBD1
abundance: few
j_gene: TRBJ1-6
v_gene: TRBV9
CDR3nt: TGTGCCAGCAGCGTAGACAGGGGCCATTCACCCCTCCACTTT
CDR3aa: CASSVDRGHSPLHF

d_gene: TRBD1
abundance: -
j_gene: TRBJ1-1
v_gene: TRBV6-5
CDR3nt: TGTGCCAGCAGTTATGACAGGGCGCCGAACACTGAAGCTTTCTTT
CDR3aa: CASSYDRAPNTEAFF

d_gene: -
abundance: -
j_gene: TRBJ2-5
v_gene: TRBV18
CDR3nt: TGTGCCAGCTCATCGGGACATGAAGAGACCCAGTACTTC
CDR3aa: CASSSGHEETQYF

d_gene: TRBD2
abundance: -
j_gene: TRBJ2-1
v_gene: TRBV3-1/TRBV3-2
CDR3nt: TGTGCCAGCAGCCAAGGGAAGTCGAGCGGGAGTTGGGATGAGCAGTTCTTC
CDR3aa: CASSQGKSSGSWDEQFF

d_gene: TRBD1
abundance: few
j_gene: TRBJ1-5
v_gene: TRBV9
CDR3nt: TGTGCCAGCAGCCACGGGGACAGGGCTTGGCAGCCCCAGCATTTT
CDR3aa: CASSHGDRAWQPQHF

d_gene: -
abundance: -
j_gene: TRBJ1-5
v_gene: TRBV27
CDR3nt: TGTGCCAGCAGTTTACTCGGCTGGGGGCCGGGACACAATCAGCCCCAGCATTTT
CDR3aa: CASSLLGWGPGHNQPQHF

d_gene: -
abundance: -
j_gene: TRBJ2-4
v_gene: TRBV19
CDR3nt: TGTGCCAGTAGTATCTCGGCGGGACGGGCCAAAAACATTCAGTACTTC
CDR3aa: CASSISAGRAKNIQYF

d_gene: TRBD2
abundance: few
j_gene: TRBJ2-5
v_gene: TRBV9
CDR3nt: TGTGCCAGCACCCCCGCCGGGGGACTAAGGGAGACCCAGTACTTC
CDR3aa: CASTPAGGLRETQYF

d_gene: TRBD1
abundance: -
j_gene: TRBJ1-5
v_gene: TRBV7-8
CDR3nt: TGTGCCAGCAGCCCTCGCCGGACAGGGGGATATAGCAATCAGCCCCAGCATTTT
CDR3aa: CASSPRRTGGYSNQPQHF

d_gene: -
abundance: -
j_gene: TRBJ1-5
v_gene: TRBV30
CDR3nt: TGTGCCTGGAGTGTACAGGGCGGAATCAATCAGCCCCAGCATTTT
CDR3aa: CAWSVQGGINQPQHF

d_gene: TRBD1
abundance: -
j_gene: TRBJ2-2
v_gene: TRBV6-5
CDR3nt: TGTGCCAGCAGCAGGGACAGCCCAACCGGGGAGCTGTTTTTT
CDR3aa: CASSRDSPTGELFF

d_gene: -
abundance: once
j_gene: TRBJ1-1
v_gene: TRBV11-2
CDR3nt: TGTGCCAGCAGCTTATTAGGGGGGAACACTGAAGCTTTCTTT
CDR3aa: CASSLLGGNTEAFF

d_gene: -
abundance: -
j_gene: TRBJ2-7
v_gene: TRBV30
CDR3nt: TGTGCCTGGAGCTTGCTCGGCACAGCCTACGAGCAGTACTTC
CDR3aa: CAWSLLGTAYEQYF

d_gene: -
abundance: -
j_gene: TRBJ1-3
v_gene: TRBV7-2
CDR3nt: TGTGCCAGCAGCTTGGGGCAGAGCGGAAACACCATATATTTT
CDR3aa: CASSLGQSGNTIYF

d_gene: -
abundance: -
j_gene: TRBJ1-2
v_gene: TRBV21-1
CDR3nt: TGTGCCAGTGACAGCTTAAGCTATGGCTACACCTTC
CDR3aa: CASDSLSYGYTF

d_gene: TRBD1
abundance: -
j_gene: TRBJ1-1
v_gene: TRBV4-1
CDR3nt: TGCGCCAGCAGCCAAGATGGTCCAGGGGGGTCGAACACTGAAGCTTTCTTT
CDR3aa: CASSQDGPGGSNTEAFF

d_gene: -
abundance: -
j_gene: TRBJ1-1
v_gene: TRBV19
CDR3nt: TGTGCCAGTAGTATAGTGATCGGGTCGTGGGCTTTCTTT
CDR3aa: CASSIVIGSWAFF

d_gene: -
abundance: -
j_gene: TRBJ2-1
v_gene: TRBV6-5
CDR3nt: TGTGCCAGCAGTTGGGACTTTATGAATGAGCAGTTCTTC
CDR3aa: CASSWDFMNEQFF

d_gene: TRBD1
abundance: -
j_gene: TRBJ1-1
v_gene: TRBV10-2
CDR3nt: TGCGCCAGCATCAACCAAGGGGACAGGGGAGTGAACACTGAAGCTTTCTTT
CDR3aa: CASINQGDRGVNTEAFF

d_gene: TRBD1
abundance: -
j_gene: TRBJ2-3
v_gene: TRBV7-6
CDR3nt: TGTGCCAGCAGCTCGTCCCGGGACAGGGGGGCCACAGATACGCAGTATTTT
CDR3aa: CASSSSRDRGATDTQYF

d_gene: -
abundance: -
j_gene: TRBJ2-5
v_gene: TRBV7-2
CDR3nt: TGTGCCAGCAGCTTGTCACAGGGAAGGATGGGAGAGACCCAGTACTTC
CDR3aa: CASSLSQGRMGETQYF

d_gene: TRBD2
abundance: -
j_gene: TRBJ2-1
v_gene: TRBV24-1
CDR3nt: TGTGCCACCAGTGATTGGAGCCTCGGCGGGAGCTCCTACAATGAGCAGTTCTTC
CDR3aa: CATSDWSLGGSSYNEQFF

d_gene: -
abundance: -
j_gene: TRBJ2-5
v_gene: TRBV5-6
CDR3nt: TGTGCCAGCAGCTTGAAGGCAGACAGGTACCAAGAGACCCAGTACTTC
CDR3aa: CASSLKADRYQETQYF

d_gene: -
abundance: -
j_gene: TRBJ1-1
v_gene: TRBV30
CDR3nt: TGTGCCTGGGGATCGAACAGAATTGAAGCTTTCTTT
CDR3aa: CAWGSNRIEAFF

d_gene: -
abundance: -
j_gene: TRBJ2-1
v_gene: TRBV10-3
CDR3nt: TGTGCCACCCGACCTGGGGAACTAGCCTCTTACAATGAGCAGTTCTTC
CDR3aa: CATRPGELASYNEQFF

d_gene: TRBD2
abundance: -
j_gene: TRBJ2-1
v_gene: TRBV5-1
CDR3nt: TGCGCCAGCAGCGGAAATAGCGGGGGAGCCTACAATGAGCAGTTCTTC
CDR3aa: CASSGNSGGAYNEQFF

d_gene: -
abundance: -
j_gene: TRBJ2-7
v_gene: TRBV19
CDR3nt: TGTGCCAGTAGTAGGGCGGGACAGCTGAGCTCCTACGAGCAGTACTTC
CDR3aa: CASSRAGQLSSYEQYF

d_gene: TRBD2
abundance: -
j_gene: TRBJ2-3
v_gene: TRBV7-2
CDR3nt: TGTGCCAGCAGCCCGGGGACTAGAATGACAGATACGCAGTATTTT
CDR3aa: CASSPGTRMTDTQYF

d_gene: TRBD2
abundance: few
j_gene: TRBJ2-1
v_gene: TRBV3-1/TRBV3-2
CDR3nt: TGTGCCAGCAGCCAAGATTCCAGCGGGAGCCTCTACAATGAGCAGTTCTTC
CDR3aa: CASSQDSSGSLYNEQFF

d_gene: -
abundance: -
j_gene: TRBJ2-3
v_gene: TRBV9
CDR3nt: TGTGCCAGCAGCCCTCGGGGTAGCACAGATACGCAGTATTTT
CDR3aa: CASSPRGSTDTQYF

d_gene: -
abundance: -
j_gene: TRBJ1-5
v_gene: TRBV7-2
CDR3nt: TGTGCCAGCAGCTCCGGGACACATCCCAATCAGCCCCAGCATTTT
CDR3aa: CASSSGTHPNQPQHF

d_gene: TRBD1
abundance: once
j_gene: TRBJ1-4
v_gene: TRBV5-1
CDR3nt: TGCGCCAGCAGCTTGTCCCCGACAGGGACAACTAATGAAAAACTGTTTTTT
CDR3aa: CASSLSPTGTTNEKLFF

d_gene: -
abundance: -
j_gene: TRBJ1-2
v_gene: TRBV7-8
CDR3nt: TGTGCCAGCAGCTTAGTGACAGGACCCTCGGCTAACACCTTC
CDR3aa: CASSLVTGPSANTF

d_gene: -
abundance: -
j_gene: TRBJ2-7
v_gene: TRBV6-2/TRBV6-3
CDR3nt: TGTGCCAGCAGTTCCCGAACCAGGACTATCGGGGCCTACGAGCAGTACTTC
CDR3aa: CASSSRTRTIGAYEQYF

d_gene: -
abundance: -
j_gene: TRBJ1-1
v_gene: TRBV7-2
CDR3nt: TGTGCCAGCAGCTTAGGAGGGGGAGCTTTCTTT
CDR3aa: CASSLGGGAFF

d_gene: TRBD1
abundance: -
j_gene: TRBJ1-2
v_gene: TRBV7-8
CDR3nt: TGTGCCAGCAGCCAATTCCGGGACAGGGGTGGCTACACCTTC
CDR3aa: CASSQFRDRGGYTF

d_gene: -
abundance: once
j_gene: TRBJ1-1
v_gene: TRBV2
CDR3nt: TGTGCCAGCAGTATACAGGAGAACACTGAAGCTTTCTTT
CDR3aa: CASSIQENTEAFF

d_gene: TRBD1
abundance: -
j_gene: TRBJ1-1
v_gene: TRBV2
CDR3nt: TGTGCCAGCAGAGCGGGACAGGGGTACACTGAAGCTTTCTTT
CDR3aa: CASRAGQGYTEAFF

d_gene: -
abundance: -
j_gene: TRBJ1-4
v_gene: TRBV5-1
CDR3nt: TGCGCCAGCAGCTTTCTCGGACAGCCTAATGAAAAACTGTTTTTT
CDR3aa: CASSFLGQPNEKLFF

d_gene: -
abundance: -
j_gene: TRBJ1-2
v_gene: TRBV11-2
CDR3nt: TGTGCCAGCAGCTTAGGGAGGGATTACTATGGCTACACCTTC
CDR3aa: CASSLGRDYYGYTF

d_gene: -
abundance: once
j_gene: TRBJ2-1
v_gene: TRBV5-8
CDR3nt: TGTGCCAGCAGCCCTTCAGTATACAATGAGCAGTTCTTC
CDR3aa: CASSPSVYNEQFF

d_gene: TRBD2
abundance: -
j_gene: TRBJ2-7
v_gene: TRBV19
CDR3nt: TGTGCCAGTAGTTTTGGGGGGGGACTAGCGGGATACGAGCAGTACTTC
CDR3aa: CASSFGGGLAGYEQYF

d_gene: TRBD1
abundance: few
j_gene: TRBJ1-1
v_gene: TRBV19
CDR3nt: TGTGCCAGTAAGGGGGCCACTTCGCGGCAGGCTGAAGCTTTCTTT
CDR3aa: CASKGATSRQAEAFF

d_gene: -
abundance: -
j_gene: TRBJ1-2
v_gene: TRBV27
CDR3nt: TGTGCCAGCAGGTTATCAACCGGCTATGGCTACACCTTC
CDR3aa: CASRLSTGYGYTF

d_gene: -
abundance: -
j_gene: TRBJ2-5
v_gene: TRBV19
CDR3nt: TGTGCCAGTAGTATGGGGGCCGCGGTGTACCAAGAGACCCAGTACTTC
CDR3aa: CASSMGAAVYQETQYF

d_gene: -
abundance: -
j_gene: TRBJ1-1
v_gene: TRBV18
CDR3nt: TGTGCCAGCTCACCCTCCGACAGGAGTCTGTTCACTGAAGCTTTCTTT
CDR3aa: CASSPSDRSLFTEAFF

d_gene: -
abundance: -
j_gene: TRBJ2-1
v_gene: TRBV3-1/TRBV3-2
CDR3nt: TGTGCCAGCAGCCCCTACTCTAAAAACAATGAGCAGTTCTTC
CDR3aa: CASSPYSKNNEQFF

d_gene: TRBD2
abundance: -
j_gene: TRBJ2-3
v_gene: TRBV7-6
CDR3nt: TGTGCCAGCAGCTTAGGGGCTGGGCGGGGGTTTCCAGATACGCAGTATTTT
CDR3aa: CASSLGAGRGFPDTQYF

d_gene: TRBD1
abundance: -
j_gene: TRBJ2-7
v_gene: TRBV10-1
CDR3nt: TGCGCCAGCAGTGACCCCTCGGACAGGGCTGGCTACGAGCAGTACTTC
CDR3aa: CASSDPSDRAGYEQYF

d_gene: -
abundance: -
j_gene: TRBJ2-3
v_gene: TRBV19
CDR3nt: TGTGCCAGTAGTATTCCCGGGAGAGGCACAGATACGCAGTATTTT
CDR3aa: CASSIPGRGTDTQYF